This entry concerns a single T cell receptor (beta chain). Its antigen is not identified. This sample is drawn from a study of PD-1 blockade in classical Hodgkin lymphoma. At the level of the study: Patients were infused with nivolumab 3 mg/kg every 2 weeks.

Findings of the study overall: Those achieving complete response showed baseline diversity like newly diagnosed patients. Baseline TCR diversity was reportedly lower in newly diagnosed patients than healthy donors.

Documented time point: cycle 4 day 1 (C4D1), after five to seven weeks of nivolumab. All trial patients relapsed after autologous stem cell transplantation. Complete response, partial response or progressive disease were the best responses. The protocol was immunoSEQ multiplex PCR, while the TCRdb copy is restricted to in-frame clones and leaves out a portion. In the table there are more than 40,000 clones, 80% of which are singletons. V lost 7 bases and J 0 bases, leaving 10 bases between the germline ends. The CDR3 extends over 14 amino acids. Germline CDR1 and CDR2: MNHEY and SVGAGI. The chain is built from TRBV6-5 and TRBJ1-5, with a possible D match to TRBD1 (5 bases). This sequence was found in a human donor with classical Hodgkin lymphoma. The input for sequencing was peripheral blood mononuclear cells (PBMCs), taken before the fourth cycle of nivolumab. The CDR3 sequence is CASNPRVSNQPQHF. The CDR3 DNA reads TGTGCCAGCAATCCCAGGGTTAGCAATCAGCCCCAGCATTTT.